The 5 T cell receptor beta chains reported below all come from one sample, sequenced in a study of blood T cell repertoires in COVID-19. Some clones are missing from TCRdb's copy, which holds only in-frame ones; the method was immunoSEQ multiplex PCR. The sample contains about 220,000 clones, about 80% of which appear only once. What was sequenced was peripheral blood. The origin of the receptors is a woman aged 60 to 75 with acute or convalescent COVID-19.

J is TRBJ2-3 and V is TRBV11-3; 8 bases map to TRBD1. CDR1 is SGHNT, CDR2 YENEEA, per germline. CDR3 length: 15 residues. V dropped 1 base and J dropped 5; count of bases not matched to a gene: 5. CDR3 amino acids: CASSLGQGIGDTQYF. The DNA for the CDR3 is TGTGCCAGCAGCTTAGGACAGGGGATAGGAGATACGCAGTATTTT.

V usage is TRBV5-6 and J usage is TRBJ1-2, with 8 nucleotides matching TRBD1. Unmatched junction bases numbered 4, after V lost 4 bases and J lost 2 bases. The length of the CDR3 is 14 residues. CDR1 and CDR2 (germline): SGHDT, YYEEEE. The CDR3 bases are TGTGCCAGCAGCCAGGACAGGGCCAACTATGGCTACACCTTC. Translating gives CASSQDRANYGYTF.

The V and J genes are TRBV28 and TRBJ1-2; TRBD1 matches at 7 bases. Trimming at V came to 3 bases and at J to 6 bases, leaving 4 bases not matched to a gene. In germline, CDR1 is MDHEN, CDR2 SYDVKM. The CDR3 loop spans 13 amino acids. CDR3 coding DNA: TGTGCCAGCAGTTTGCAACAGGGGCATGGCTACACCTTC. It specifies CASSLQQGHGYTF.

This clone was counted only a few times. This rearrangement joins TRBV4-1 to TRBJ1-3; D gene ambiguous. CDR1 MGHRA and CDR2 YSYEKL come from the germline V gene. The CDR3 has 13 residues. V was cut by 2 bases and J by 8 bases, with 10 bases left in between. Written as DNA, the CDR3 is TGCGCCAGCAGCCAATCCGGTGTTGACACCATATATTTT. Translating gives CASSQSGVDTIYF.

In this sample, this clone turned up a few times. The chain carries TRBV28 and TRBJ1-2; TRBD1 matches 8 bases. Germline V gives CDR1 MDHEN, CDR2 SYDVKM. The J segment lost 5 bases and the V segment lost 6 bases, leaving 5 bases of the junction unmatched. The CDR3 covers 13 residues. CDR3 residues: CASRPDRGYGYTF. CDR3 in DNA: TGTGCCAGCAGACCAGACAGGGGATATGGCTACACCTTC.